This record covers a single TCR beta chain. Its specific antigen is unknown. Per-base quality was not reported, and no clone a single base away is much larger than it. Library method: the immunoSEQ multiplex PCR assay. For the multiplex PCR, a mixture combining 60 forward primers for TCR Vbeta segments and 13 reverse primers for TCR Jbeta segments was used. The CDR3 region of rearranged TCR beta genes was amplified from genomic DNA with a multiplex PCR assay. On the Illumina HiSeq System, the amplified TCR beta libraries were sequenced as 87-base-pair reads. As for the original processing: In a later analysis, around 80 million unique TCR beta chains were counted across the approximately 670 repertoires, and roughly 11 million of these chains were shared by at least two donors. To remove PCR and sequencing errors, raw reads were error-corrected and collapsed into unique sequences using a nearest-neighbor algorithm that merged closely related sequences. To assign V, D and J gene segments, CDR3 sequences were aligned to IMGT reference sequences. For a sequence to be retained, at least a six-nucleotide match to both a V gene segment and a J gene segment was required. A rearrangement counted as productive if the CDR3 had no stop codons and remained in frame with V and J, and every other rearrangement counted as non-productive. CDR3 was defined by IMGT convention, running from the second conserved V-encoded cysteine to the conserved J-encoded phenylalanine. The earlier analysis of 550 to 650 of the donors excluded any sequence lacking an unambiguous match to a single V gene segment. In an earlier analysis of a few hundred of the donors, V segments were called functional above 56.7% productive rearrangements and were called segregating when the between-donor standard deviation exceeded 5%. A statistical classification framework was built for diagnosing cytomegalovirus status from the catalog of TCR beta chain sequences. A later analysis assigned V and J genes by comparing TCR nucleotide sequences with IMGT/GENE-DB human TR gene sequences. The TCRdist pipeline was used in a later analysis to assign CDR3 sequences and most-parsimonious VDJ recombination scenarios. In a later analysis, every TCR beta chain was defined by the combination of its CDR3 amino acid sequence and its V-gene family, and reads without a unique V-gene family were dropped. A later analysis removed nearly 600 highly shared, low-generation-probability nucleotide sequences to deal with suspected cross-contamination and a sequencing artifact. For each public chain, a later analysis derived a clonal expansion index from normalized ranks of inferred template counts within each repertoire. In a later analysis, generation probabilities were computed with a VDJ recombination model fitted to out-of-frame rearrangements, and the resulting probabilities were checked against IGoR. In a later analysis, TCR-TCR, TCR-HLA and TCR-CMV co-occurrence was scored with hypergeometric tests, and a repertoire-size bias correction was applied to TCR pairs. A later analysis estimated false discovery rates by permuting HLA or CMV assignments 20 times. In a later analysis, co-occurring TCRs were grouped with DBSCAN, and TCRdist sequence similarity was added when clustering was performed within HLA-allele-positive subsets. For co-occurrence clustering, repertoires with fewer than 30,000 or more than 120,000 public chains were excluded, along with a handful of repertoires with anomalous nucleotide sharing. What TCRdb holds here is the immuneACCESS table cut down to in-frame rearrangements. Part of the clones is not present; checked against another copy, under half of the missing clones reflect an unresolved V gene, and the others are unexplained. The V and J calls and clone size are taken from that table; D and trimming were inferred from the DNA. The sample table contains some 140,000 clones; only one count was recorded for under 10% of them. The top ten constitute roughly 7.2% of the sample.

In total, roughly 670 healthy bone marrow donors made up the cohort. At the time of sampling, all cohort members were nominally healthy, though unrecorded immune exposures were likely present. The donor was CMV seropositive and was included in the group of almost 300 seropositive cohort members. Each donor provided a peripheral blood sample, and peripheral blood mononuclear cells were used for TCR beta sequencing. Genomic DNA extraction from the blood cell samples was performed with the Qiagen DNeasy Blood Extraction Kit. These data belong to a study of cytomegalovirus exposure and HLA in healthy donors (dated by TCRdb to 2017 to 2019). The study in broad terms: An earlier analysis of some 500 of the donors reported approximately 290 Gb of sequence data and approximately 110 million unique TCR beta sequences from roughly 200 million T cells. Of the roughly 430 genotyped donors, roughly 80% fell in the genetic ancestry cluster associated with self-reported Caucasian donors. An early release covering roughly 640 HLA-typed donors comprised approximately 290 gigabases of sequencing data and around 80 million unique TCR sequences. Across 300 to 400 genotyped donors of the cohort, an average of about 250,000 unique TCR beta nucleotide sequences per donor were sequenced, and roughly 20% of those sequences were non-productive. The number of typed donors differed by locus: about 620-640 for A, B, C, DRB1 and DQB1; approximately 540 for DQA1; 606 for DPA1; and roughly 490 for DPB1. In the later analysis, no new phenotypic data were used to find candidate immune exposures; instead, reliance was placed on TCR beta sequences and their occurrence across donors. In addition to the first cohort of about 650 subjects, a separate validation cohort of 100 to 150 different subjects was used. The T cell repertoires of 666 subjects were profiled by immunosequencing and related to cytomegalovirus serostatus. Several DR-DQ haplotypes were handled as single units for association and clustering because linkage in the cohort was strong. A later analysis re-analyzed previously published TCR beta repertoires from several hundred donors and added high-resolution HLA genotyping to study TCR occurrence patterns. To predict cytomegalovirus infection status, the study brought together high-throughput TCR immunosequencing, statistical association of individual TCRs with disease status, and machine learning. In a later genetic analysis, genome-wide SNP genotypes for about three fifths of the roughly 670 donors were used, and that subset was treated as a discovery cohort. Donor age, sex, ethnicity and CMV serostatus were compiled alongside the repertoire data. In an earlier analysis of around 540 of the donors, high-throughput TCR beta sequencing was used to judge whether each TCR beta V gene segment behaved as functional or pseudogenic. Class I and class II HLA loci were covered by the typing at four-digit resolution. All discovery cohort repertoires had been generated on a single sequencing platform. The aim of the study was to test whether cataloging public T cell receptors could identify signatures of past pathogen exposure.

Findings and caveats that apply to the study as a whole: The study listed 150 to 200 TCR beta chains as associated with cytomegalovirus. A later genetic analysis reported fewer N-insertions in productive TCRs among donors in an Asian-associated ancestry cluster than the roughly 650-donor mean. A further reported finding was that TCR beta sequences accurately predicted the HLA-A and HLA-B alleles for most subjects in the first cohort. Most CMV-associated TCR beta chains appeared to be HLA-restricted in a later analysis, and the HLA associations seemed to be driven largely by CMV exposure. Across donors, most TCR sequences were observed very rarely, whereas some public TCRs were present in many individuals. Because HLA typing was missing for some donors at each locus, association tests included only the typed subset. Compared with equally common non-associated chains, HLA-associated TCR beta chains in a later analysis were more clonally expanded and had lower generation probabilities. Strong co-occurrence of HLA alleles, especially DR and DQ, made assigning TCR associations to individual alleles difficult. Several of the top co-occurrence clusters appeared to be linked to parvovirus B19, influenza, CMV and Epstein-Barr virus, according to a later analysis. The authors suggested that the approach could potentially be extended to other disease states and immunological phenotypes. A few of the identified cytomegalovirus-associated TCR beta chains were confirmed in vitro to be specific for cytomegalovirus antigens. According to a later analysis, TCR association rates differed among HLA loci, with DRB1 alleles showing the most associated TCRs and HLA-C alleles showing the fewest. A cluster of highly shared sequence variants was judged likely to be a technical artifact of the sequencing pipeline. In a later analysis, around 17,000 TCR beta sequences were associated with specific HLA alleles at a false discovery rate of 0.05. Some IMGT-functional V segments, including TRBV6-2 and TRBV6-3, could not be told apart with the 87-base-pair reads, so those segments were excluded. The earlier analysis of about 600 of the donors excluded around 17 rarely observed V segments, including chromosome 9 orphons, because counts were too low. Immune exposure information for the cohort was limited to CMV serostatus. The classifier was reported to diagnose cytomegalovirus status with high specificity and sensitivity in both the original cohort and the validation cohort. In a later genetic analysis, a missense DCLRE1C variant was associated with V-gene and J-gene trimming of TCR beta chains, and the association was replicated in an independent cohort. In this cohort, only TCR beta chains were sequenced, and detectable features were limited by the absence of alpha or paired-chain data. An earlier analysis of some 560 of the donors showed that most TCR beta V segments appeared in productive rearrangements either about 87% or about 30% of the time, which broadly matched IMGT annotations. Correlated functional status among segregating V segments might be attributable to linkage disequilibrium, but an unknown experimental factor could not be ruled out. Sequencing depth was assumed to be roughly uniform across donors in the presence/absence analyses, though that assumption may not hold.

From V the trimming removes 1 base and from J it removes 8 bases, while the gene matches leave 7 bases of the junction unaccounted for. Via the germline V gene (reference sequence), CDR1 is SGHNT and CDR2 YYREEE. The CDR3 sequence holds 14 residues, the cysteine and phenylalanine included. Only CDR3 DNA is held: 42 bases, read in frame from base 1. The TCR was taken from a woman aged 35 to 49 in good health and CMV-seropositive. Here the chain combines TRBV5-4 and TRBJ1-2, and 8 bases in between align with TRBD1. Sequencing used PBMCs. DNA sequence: TGTGCCAGCAGCTTGAGGACAGGGTGGAGCGGCTACACCTTC. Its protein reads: CASSLRTGWSGYTF.